This is a list of T cell receptor beta chains from one sample in a study of cytomegalovirus exposure and HLA in healthy donors. Profiling relied on immunoSEQ multiplex PCR, and the TCRdb table lists in-frame clones only, not all of them. The table includes more than 150,000 clones, 76% detected once. Material: PBMCs. The receptors were sampled from a man between 18 and 35 years old in good health and CMV-seronegative. The CDR3 runs from the conserved cysteine through the conserved F or W. D genes are given only for firm matches. Clone sizes are given selectively: once, few, many, or a class where the clone is expanded.

clone_size,d_call,j_call,v_call,cdr3_nt,cdr3_aa
-,TRBD1,TRBJ2-7,TRBV13,TGTGCCAGCTCCAGGGGGTCGATTGACGAGCAGTACTTC,CASSRGSIDEQYF
-,-,TRBJ1-1,TRBV10-3,TGTGCCATCAAACTCGGATCGGGACACATGAACACTGAAGCTTTCTTT,CAIKLGSGHMNTEAFF
-,-,TRBJ2-5,TRBV7-9,TGTGCCAGCAGCCCCGGAGAGGTTCGGGAGACCCAGTACTTC,CASSPGEVRETQYF
-,TRBD2,TRBJ2-5,TRBV5-4,TGTGCCAGCAGCTTGGGGCTAGCGGGGGGACCCCCGGGGGAGACCCAGTACTTC,CASSLGLAGGPPGETQYF
-,-,TRBJ2-7,TRBV6-5,TGTGCCAGCAGTTACTCGAAGGAGGGGTGCGAGCAGTACTTC,CASSYSKEGCEQYF
once,-,TRBJ1-2,TRBV5-4,TGTGCCAGCAGCGATTCGGACAGACCTAACTATGATGGCTACACCTTC,CASSDSDRPNYDGYTF
-,TRBD2,TRBJ2-5,TRBV5-6,TGTGCCAGCAGCTTGGACGGGCGGGGGTGGAAGACCCAGTACTTC,CASSLDGRGWKTQYF
-,-,TRBJ1-2,TRBV27,TGTGCCAGCAGCCCTGAAGCTGACTATGTTGGCTACACCTTC,CASSPEADYVGYTF
-,-,TRBJ1-1,TRBV9,TGTGCCAGCAGCGCCGACAGTTGGGGCGGGGGGACTGAAGCTTTCTTT,CASSADSWGGGTEAFF
-,-,TRBJ1-1,TRBV28,TGTGCCAGTCGCGTTATGAACACTGAAGCTTTCTTT,CASRVMNTEAFF
-,TRBD2,TRBJ2-1,TRBV5-1,TGCGCCAGCGCGCTAGCGGGAGGTCCCTCCTACAATGAGCAGTTCTTC,CASALAGGPSYNEQFF
-,TRBD1,TRBJ1-1,TRBV29-1,TGCAGCGGCTGGGACAGGGGGCTCGGGAGGACTGAAGCTTTCTTT,CSGWDRGLGRTEAFF
-,-,TRBJ2-1,TRBV2,TGTGCCAGCACGGGCAGGGCAGGGTACAATGAGCAGTTCTTC,CASTGRAGYNEQFF
-,-,TRBJ1-2,TRBV7-9,TGTGCCAGCAGCTTAGGGCAGGCGGGGAACTATGGCTACACCTTC,CASSLGQAGNYGYTF
-,TRBD1,TRBJ1-1,TRBV10-1,TGCGCCAGCAGAGATACCCAGGACAGGATGAACACTGAAGCTTTCTTT,CASRDTQDRMNTEAFF
once,-,TRBJ1-1,TRBV28,TGTGCCAGCAGTTTACGGGTAAGCACTGAAGCTTTCTTT,CASSLRVSTEAFF
-,-,TRBJ2-6,TRBV5-5,TGTGCCAGCAGCCAATTCTCCCGGGTCTCTGGGGCCAACGTCCTGACTTTC,CASSQFSRVSGANVLTF
-,TRBD1,TRBJ2-3,TRBV18,TGTGCCAGCTCCCTAAGGACAGGGGGCACAGATACGCAGTATTTT,CASSLRTGGTDTQYF
-,TRBD1,TRBJ2-6,TRBV5-1,TGCGCCAGCAGCTCGCTACCGGGACAGATTTCTGGGGCCAACGTCCTGACTTTC,CASSSLPGQISGANVLTF
-,TRBD1,TRBJ1-5,TRBV28,TGTGCCAGCAGCCAAGACAGGGGCGCATGGCAGCCCCAGCATTTT,CASSQDRGAWQPQHF
-,-,TRBJ1-3,TRBV2,TGTGCCAGCAGTACACAGGGTATGGAATCCGGCTCTGGAAACACCATATATTTT,CASSTQGMESGSGNTIYF
-,-,TRBJ1-3,TRBV4-1,TGCGCCAGCAGCAAGACAGTGGGCTCTGGAAACACCATATATTTT,CASSKTVGSGNTIYF
-,TRBD1,TRBJ1-4,TRBV28,TGTGCCAGCAGGTCACAGGGGGGAACTAATGAAAAACTGTTTTTT,CASRSQGGTNEKLFF
-,TRBD2,TRBJ2-1,TRBV29-1,TGCAGCGGCGTTGAGGGGACTAGCTACAATGAGCAGTTCTTC,CSGVEGTSYNEQFF